Shown below are 10 T cell receptor beta chains from a single sample sequenced in a study of graft-versus-host responses after intestinal transplantation (dated by TCRdb to about 2021). The method behind the library was the immunoSEQ multiplex PCR assay. Not all clones reach the TCRdb copy of this immuneACCESS table, which keeps in-frame sequences only. Checked studies attribute under half of the gap to unresolved V genes and leave the rest unexplained. The sample includes 100,000 or so clones, with 91% observed a single time. 0.15% to 0.2% of the sample belongs to the ten largest clones. Sample time point, as interpreted from the label and publication: cells obtained before transplantation from donor or recipient. These receptors have no known antigen. The sequences come from unstimulated CD4+ T cells sorted from spleen or lymph node cells, collected before transplant. The receptor source for this set is a human donor who was the organ donor for an intestinal transplant.

For the CDR3, the DNA is TGTGCCAGCAGTTCAGCGGGGGGGAGACTGTTTTTT. It specifies CASSSAGGRLFF. The rearrangement links TRBV27 to TRBJ1-4; a possible D gene is TRBD1 (5 bases). Germline lookup yields CDR1 MNHEY and CDR2 SMNVEV (reference sequence). The CDR3 is 12 amino acids. V lost 4 bases to trimming and J lost 13 bases, with 13 bases between them.

The rearrangement joins TRBV7-2 to TRBJ2-1, with TRBD1 matching 11 bases. Looked up from germline, CDR1 is SGHTA and CDR2 is FQGNSA. V lost 0 bases, J lost 6 bases, and 4 bases stayed unmatched. This CDR3 has 16 amino acids. The CDR3 region has the DNA TGTGCCAGCAGCTTAGCGGGGACAGGGGGTATCAATGAGCAGTTCTTC. It translates to CASSLAGTGGINEQFF. The variable domain in full, completed from reference TRBV7-2 and TRBJ2-1, reads GAGVSQSPSNKVTEKGKDVELRCDPISGHTALYWYRQSLGQGLEFLIYFQGNSAPDKSGLPSDRFSAERTGGSVSTLTIQRTQQEDSAVYLCASSLAGTGGINEQFFGPGTRLTVL.

The chain is built from TRBV12-5 and TRBJ1-6; TRBD1 might be the D (5 bases). The germline V gene encodes CDR1 LGHNT and CDR2 FRNRAP. Trimming removed 2 bases at V and 10 bases at J, with 15 bases between. The CDR3 extends over 15 amino acids. This CDR3 is CASGLTRDFLSPLHF. The CDR3 bases are TGTGCTAGTGGTTTGACGAGGGACTTTTTATCACCCCTCCACTTT.

In its sample, this clone was seen once. The CDR3 loop is CASSLVGTGGRNEQFF. The CDR3 DNA reads TGTGCCAGCAGCTTAGTCGGGACAGGGGGACGCAATGAGCAGTTCTTC. This chain links TRBV7-2 with TRBJ2-1; 11 positions match TRBD1. With 1 base clipped from V and 6 bases from J, the junction kept 5 bases outside the gene matches. Per the germline V gene, CDR1 is SGHTA and CDR2 is FQGNSA. The CDR3 extends over 16 amino acids.

The chain has TRBV7-9 and TRBJ1-6, with TRBD1 matching 8 bases. Germline loops: CDR1 SEHNR, CDR2 FQNEAQ (reference sequence). V lost 6 bases, J lost 13 bases, and 14 bases stayed unmatched. The CDR3 spans 15 residues. This chain's CDR3 is CASSSGQGLLFPLHF. In nucleotides, the CDR3 is TGTGCCAGCAGTTCCGGACAGGGTCTTTTGTTTCCCCTCCACTTT.

This clone was counted between two and nine times. The chain is built from TRBV15 and TRBJ2-3; no reliable D call. Trimming left V 0 bases short and J 2 bases short, with 6 bases between. The CDR3 has 14 residues. Germline-derived CDR1 and CDR2 are LNHNV and YYDKDF (reference sequence). The CDR3 DNA reads TGTGCCACCAGCAGAGATGAGGCCACAGATACGCAGTATTTT. It translates to CATSRDEATDTQYF.

V and J are TRBV7-2 and TRBJ2-3; D possibly corresponds to TRBD2 (7 bases). V lost 7 bases to trimming and J lost 4 bases, with 21 bases between them. CDR1 and CDR2 (germline): SGHTA, FQGNSA. This CDR3 comprises 16 residues. The DNA for the CDR3 is TGTGCCAGCATCCCCGGGGGGCCCGGTGGGGCAGATACGCAGTATTTT. Its translation: CASIPGGPGGADTQYF.

CDR3 protein: CASSQVASGGFEQFF. The CDR3 DNA follows: TGCGCCAGCAGCCAAGTTGCTAGCGGGGGGTTTGAGCAGTTCTTC. V and J are TRBV4-1 and TRBJ2-1, with 11 nucleotides matching TRBD2. CDR1 MGHRA and CDR2 YSYEKL come from the germline V gene. The CDR3 loop spans 15 amino acids. J was trimmed by 9 bases and V by 1 base; bases with no gene match: 5.

The rearrangement joins TRBV4-2 to TRBJ1-1, with TRBD1 as a possible D gene (5 bases). This CDR3 spans 14 amino acids. Per the germline V gene, CDR1 is LGHNA and CDR2 is YNFKEQ. V lost 2 bases and J 4 bases, leaving 11 bases between the germline ends. CDR3 residues: CASSQRQTLTEAFF. DNA for the CDR3: TGTGCCAGCAGCCAACGACAGACACTCACTGAAGCTTTCTTT.

The J gene is TRBJ1-6, the V gene TRBV7-8; no firm D call. V lost 5 bases and J lost 10, with 18 bases in between. Looked up from germline, CDR1 is SGHVS and CDR2 is FQNEAQ. The CDR3 extends over 15 amino acids. CDR3 nucleotides: TGTGCCAGCAGCGCGGACGGGAGTTTAAGATCACCCCTCCACTTT. It is translated as CASSADGSLRSPLHF.